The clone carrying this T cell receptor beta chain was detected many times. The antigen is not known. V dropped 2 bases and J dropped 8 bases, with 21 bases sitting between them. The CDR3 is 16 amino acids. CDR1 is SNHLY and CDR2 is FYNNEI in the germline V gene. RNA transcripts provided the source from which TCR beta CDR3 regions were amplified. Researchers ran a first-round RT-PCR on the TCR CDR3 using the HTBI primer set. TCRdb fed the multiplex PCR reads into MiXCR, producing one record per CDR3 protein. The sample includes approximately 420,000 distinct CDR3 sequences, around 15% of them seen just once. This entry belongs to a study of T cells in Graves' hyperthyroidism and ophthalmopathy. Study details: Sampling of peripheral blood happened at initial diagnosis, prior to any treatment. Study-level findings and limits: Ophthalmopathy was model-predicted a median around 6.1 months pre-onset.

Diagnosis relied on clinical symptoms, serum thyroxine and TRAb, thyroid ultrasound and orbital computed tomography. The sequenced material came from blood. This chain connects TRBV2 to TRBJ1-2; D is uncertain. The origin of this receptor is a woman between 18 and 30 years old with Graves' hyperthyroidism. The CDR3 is CASSEISHSVLFGYTF. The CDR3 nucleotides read TGTGCCAGCAGTGAAATATCCCATTCCGTTCTATTCGGCTACACCTTC.